A single TCR beta chain is shown here with its context. PBMC-derived CD4+ and CD8+ T cells were sorted. RNA was extracted and reverse transcribed into cDNA as the sequencing template. Using immunoSEQ multiplex PCR, the repertoire was profiled, and TCRdb retains in-frame clones only, with some absent. The table includes 170,000 or so clones, about 60% detected once. The data stem from a study of CD8+ T cells in alopecia areata. V lost 1 base and J 7 bases, leaving 11 bases between the germline ends. Germline values: CDR1 SGHVS, CDR2 FNYEAQ. The CDR3 runs to 14 residues. This sequence originates from a human donor with alopecia areata. Sequenced here: CD4+ T cells sorted from blood, sampled at week 0. The chain joins TRBV7-6 to TRBJ1-5; D call uncertain. The CDR3 reads CASSLEEGAQPQHF. The DNA for the CDR3 is TGTGCCAGCAGCTTAGAGGAGGGCGCCCAGCCCCAGCATTTT.